This TCR beta chain was captured in a study of blood T cell repertoires in COVID-19. Study as a whole: The United States, Italy and Spain were the sources of the acute and convalescent COVID-19 samples. T cells, B-cell-depleted T cells, or PBMCs supplied cDNA or gDNA.

In the original analysis: Nucleated cell counts were estimated from reference gene primer amplification. TCRdb keeps only in-frame clones here, not all; method: immunoSEQ multiplex PCR. That table is the source of V, J and clone size, and D and trimming were worked out from the DNA. Of around 60,000 clones in the sample, roughly 90% were seen once. The CDR3 covers 15 residues. Trimming shortened V by 9 bases and J by 0 bases, and 12 bases separated the two germline ends. CDR1 and CDR2 from the germline V gene are SGHTA and FQGNSA. This clone showed up just once. This chain connects TRBV7-2 to TRBJ2-6; D possibly corresponds to TRBD1 (5 bases). This receptor was obtained from a woman aged 55-70 years with active COVID-19. Sequencing was performed on peripheral blood. The CDR3: CARGDSASGANVLTF. The CDR3 DNA sequence: TGTGCCAGAGGAGACAGTGCCTCTGGGGCCAACGTCCTGACTTTC.